Shown below are 18 T cell receptor beta chains from a single sample sequenced in a study of radiotherapy plus CTLA-4 blockade in lung cancer. This table comes from immunoSEQ multiplex PCR, and its TCRdb copy is limited to in-frame clones, with some not included. In the table there are tens of thousands of clones, roughly 80% of which are singletons. Sequenced here: peripheral blood, sampled from a patient treated with radiotherapy plus ipilimumab. The receptor set was obtained from a human donor with non-small cell lung cancer that progressed on radiotherapy plus ipilimumab.

The genes are TRBV14 and TRBJ2-2; 9 nucleotides match TRBD1. This CDR3 is 16 amino acids long. The ends lost 2 bases at V and 5 bases at J; junction bases unmatched: 6. The V gene's germline CDR1 is SGHDN and CDR2 FVKESK. The CDR3 DNA reads as TGTGCCAGCAGCCAAACCGGGACAGGGTTGACCGGGGAGCTGTTTTTT. It encodes CASSQTGTGLTGELFF.

This clone was picked up one time. V usage is TRBV7-9 and J usage is TRBJ2-5, with D perhaps matching TRBD1 (5 bases). Germline loops: CDR1 SEHNR, CDR2 FQNEAQ (reference sequence). This CDR3 has 16 amino acids. V shed 5 bases and J shed 1 base, with 17 bases lying between them. The CDR3 DNA reads TGTGCCAGCAGCGATACTCAGGAAGGGGCCCAAGAGACCCAGTACTTC. It yields the protein CASSDTQEGAQETQYF.

This chain connects TRBV28 to TRBJ2-1; D might be TRBD2 (7 bases). The CDR3 is 14 amino acids. Germline CDR1 MDHEN, CDR2 SYDVKM. Deletions cut 8 bases from V and 0 bases from J, with 11 bases between. CDR3 sequence: CASGGGASYNEQFF. The CDR3 DNA follows: TGTGCCAGCGGTGGGGGGGCCTCCTACAATGAGCAGTTCTTC.

CDR3: CASSVGQGRTTDTQYF. The CDR3 DNA reads as TGTGCCAGCAGCGTGGGACAGGGGCGTACCACAGATACGCAGTATTTT. V gene TRBV9 combines with J gene TRBJ2-3; 10 nucleotides agree with TRBD1. This CDR3 spans 16 amino acids. Losses at the gene ends were 2 bases for V and 2 bases for J; bases not matched to a gene: 5. Per the germline V gene, CDR1 is SGDLS and CDR2 is YYNGEE.

This clone was counted once. V and J are TRBV7-3 and TRBJ2-1; 10 nucleotides align to TRBD2. Per the germline V gene, CDR1 is SGHTA and CDR2 is FQGTGA. V dropped 5 bases and J dropped 8; count of bases not matched to a gene: 6. The CDR3 contains 14 residues. CDR3 sequence: CASSQREGLDEQFF. CDR3 coding DNA: TGTGCCAGCAGCCAGCGGGAGGGCCTCGATGAGCAGTTCTTC.

This clone has more than one count but fewer than ten. V gene TRBV2 combines with J gene TRBJ1-1; TRBD1 agrees at 7 bases. V gave up 6 bases and J gave up 8 bases; unmatched junction bases: 6. There are 12 residues in the CDR3. Germline CDR1 and CDR2: SNHLY and FYNNEI. Here the CDR3 DNA reads TGTGCCAGCAGCCCTAGGACAGGAGAAGCTTTCTTT. Amino acid sequence: CASSPRTGEAFF.

This clone has just a few counts. The rearrangement joins TRBV6-1 to TRBJ1-5; D remains unclear. Trimming took 5 bases from V and 0 from J, leaving 8 bases between them. Germline V CDR1 and CDR2: MNHNS, SASEGT. CDR3 length: 14 residues. The CDR3 protein is CASSPAHSNQPQHF. DNA for the CDR3: TGTGCCAGCAGTCCAGCCCATAGCAATCAGCCCCAGCATTTT.

The CDR3 spells CASSLPGLRTSAYYEQYF. In nucleotides, the CDR3 is TGTGCCAGCAGTTTACCGGGACTCAGGACTAGCGCTTACTACGAGCAGTACTTC. The chain employs TRBV28 and TRBJ2-7; TRBD2 matches 9 bases. The V and J ends lost 2 bases and 3 bases, in that order; junction bases with no gene match: 14. Per the germline V gene, CDR1 is MDHEN and CDR2 is SYDVKM. The CDR3 runs 18 residues.

This clone was observed a handful of times. The chain joins TRBV19 to TRBJ1-4, with D possibly matching TRBD1 (6 bases). Trimming took off 1 base at V and 7 bases at J, with 10 bases between the two ends. The CDR3 sequence is 14 residues long. Germline V gives CDR1 LNHDA, CDR2 SQIVND (reference sequence). CDR3 in amino acids: CASSIGTGFEKLFF. CDR3 DNA sequence: TGTGCCAGTAGTATAGGCACAGGGTTTGAAAAACTGTTTTTT.

J is TRBJ1-2 and V is TRBV6-5; a weak D match, TRBD1 (5 bases). Germline V gene sequence: CDR1 MNHEY, CDR2 SVGAGI. Trimming pared 0 bases from V and 5 bases from J, leaving 13 bases between. CDR3 length: 15 residues. The chain's CDR3 is CASSYSRAGPYGYTF. In DNA, the CDR3 is TGTGCCAGCAGTTACTCTAGGGCGGGACCATATGGCTACACCTTC.

CDR3 coding DNA: TGTGCCAGCTCACCACGAGACAGGGAAAAACTGTTTTTT. Translated: CASSPRDREKLFF. The gene calls are TRBV18 and TRBJ1-4; maybe TRBD1 (6 bases). Trimming shortened V by 1 base and J by 8 bases, and 8 bases separated the two germline ends. The length of the CDR3 is 13 residues. CDR1 is KGHSH and CDR2 is LQKENI in the germline V gene.

This chain uses TRBV29-1 with TRBJ2-1; 7 bases match TRBD1. Germline V gene data show CDR1 as SQVTM and CDR2 as ANQGSEA. The V segment lost 7 bases and the J segment 6 bases; nucleotides outside the gene matches: 3. The CDR3 length is 11 residues. Written as DNA, the CDR3 is TGCAGCGGAGCAGGGGGCAATGAGCAGTTCTTC. It encodes CSGAGGNEQFF.

This chain uses TRBV5-1 with TRBJ2-3; the match to TRBD1 covers 7 bases. The V gene end was trimmed by 2 bases and the J gene end by 2 bases; junction bases not matched to a gene: 5. The CDR3 has 15 residues. Germline assignment: CDR1 SGHRS and CDR2 YFSETQ. The CDR3, as DNA: TGCGCCAGCAGCTTCACCGGGACAGCCACAGATACGCAGTATTTT. Protein sequence: CASSFTGTATDTQYF.

The V call is TRBV18, the J call TRBJ1-2; D is unclear. The germline V gene has CDR1 KGHSH and CDR2 LQKENI. V was shortened by 6 bases and J by 3 bases, with 14 bases between the two germline ends. The CDR3 consists of 14 residues. The CDR3 sequence: CASSLDRGDYGYTF. The DNA of the CDR3 is TGTGCCAGCTCCCTCGACCGAGGAGACTATGGCTACACCTTC.

This chain joins TRBV15 and TRBJ1-1; unclear D gene. CDR1 LNHNV and CDR2 YYDKDF come from the germline V gene (reference sequence). V shed 0 bases and J shed 5 bases, with 1 base lying between them. The CDR3 runs to 11 residues. The CDR3 nucleotides read TGTGCCACCAGCAGAGAAACTGAAGCTTTCTTT. Encoded protein: CATSRETEAFF.

This clone came up a few times. The chain is built from TRBV21-1 and TRBJ2-1; TRBD1 is the table's D call, not checked against the DNA. TRBV21-1 is a pseudogene segment. The CDR3 spans 19 residues. The CDR3 spells CASSKAPGGRLVSRGEQFF. CDR3 nucleotides: TGTGCCAGCAGCAAAGCGCCAGGGGGTAGATTAGTATCGCGAGGTGAGCAGTTCTTC.

In this sample, this clone turned up a few times. This chain links TRBV4-2 with TRBJ2-1; 10 bases are a match to TRBD2. With V trimmed by 4 bases and J by 0 bases, 3 bases remained unmatched. Germline CDR1 is LGHNA and CDR2 is YNFKEQ. This CDR3 is 16 amino acids long. CDR3 residues: CASSLGLADSYNEQFF. As DNA, the CDR3 is TGTGCCAGCAGCCTTGGACTAGCGGACTCCTACAATGAGCAGTTCTTC.

The chain is built from TRBV6-5 and TRBJ1-3; D remains unclear. This CDR3 comprises 13 residues. Trimming stripped 6 bases from V and 0 bases from J, with 6 bases between. CDR1 and CDR2 (germline): MNHEY, SVGAGI. The CDR3 DNA reads TGTGCCAGCAGGCCACCCTCTGGAAACACCATATATTTT. This gives the protein CASRPPSGNTIYF.